A single T cell receptor beta chain is shown here with its context. TCRdb's copy holds only in-frame clones and misses some; the assay was immunoSEQ multiplex PCR. The sample lists 2,500,000 or so clones, 85% to 95% occurring once. With V trimmed by 4 bases and J by 2 bases, 7 bases remained unmatched. The CDR3 is 16 residues long. Germline CDR1 reads SGHTA; CDR2 reads FQGNSA. This entry is derived from a study of shared clonotypes between healthy human individuals. Turning to the study itself: CD4 naive cells filled three plates per donor, CD4 memory three, CD8 naive two and CD8 memory one.

The receptor's source is a man between 18 and 35 years old in good health. Some clones in this sample may be carry-over from other donors' samples. This sequence joins TRBV7-2 and TRBJ1-2; TRBD1 matches at 10 bases. Specimen: naive CD4+ T cells from PBMCs. Subset reported: CD45RA+ positively selected. This CDR3 reads CASSSPPGQGNYGYTF. The CDR3 DNA sequence: TGTGCCAGCAGCTCCCCCCCGGGACAGGGGAACTATGGCTACACCTTC. The variable domain in full, completed from reference TRBV7-2 and TRBJ1-2, reads GAGVSQSPSNKVTEKGKDVELRCDPISGHTALYWYRQSLGQGLEFLIYFQGNSAPDKSGLPSDRFSAERTGGSVSTLTIQRTQQEDSAVYLCASSSPPGQGNYGYTFGSGTRLTVV.